This TCR beta chain appears in the sequencing data of a study of shared clonotypes between healthy human individuals. Whole-study results and caveats: Some naive CD4 clonotypes, around 4.9%, turned up in common across a handful of donors.

Positively selected for CCR7, the CD45RO-negative cells used as naive CD8 cells excluded terminally differentiated effector memory CD45RA+ cells. The data were produced by immunoSEQ multiplex PCR, yet TCRdb's version contains in-frame clones alone and is incomplete. The table lists hundreds of thousands of clones, 98% of them singletons. About this clone: The antigen remains unidentified. This same CDR3 is encoded by further DNA sequences in the sample.

CDR3 length equals 10 residues. Per the germline V gene, CDR1 is SNHLY and CDR2 is FYNNEI. V was pared by 7 bases and J by 3 bases, with 4 bases between. This TCR derives from a man between 25 and 39 years old in good health. The sample comprised naive CD8+ T cells sorted from blood. This rearrangement joins TRBV2 to TRBJ2-7; D is uncertain. CDR3 in amino acids: CASTRYEQYF. The CDR3 DNA reads TGTGCCAGCACCCGCTACGAGCAGTACTTC.